Shown below are 12 T cell receptor beta chains from a single sample sequenced in a study of CD8+ T cells in alopecia areata. Documented treatment: oral pan-JAK inhibitor, 5-10 mg twice daily. Investigators isolated RNA and reverse transcribed it into cDNA to act as the sequencing template. Produced via immunoSEQ multiplex PCR; TCRdb's table is partial and in-frame only. The sample holds about 120,000 clones, about 50% seen once. The sample here was CD4+ T cells sorted from blood, taken at week 4, from a patient treated with tofacitinib. These TCRs come from a human donor with alopecia areata.

This clone was observed a handful of times. This chain uses TRBV4-1 with TRBJ2-7; unclear D gene. V shed 0 bases and J shed 2 bases, with 14 bases lying between them. The CDR3 is 16 amino acids. Germline values: CDR1 MGHRA, CDR2 YSYEKL. The CDR3 sequence: CASSQDRGRFPYEQYF. In nucleotides, the CDR3 is TGCGCCAGCAGCCAAGATCGTGGCCGATTTCCCTACGAGCAGTACTTC.

The chain carries TRBV29-1 and TRBJ1-1, with D possibly matching TRBD1 (5 bases). V was shortened by 1 base and J by 3 bases, with 12 bases between the two germline ends. Germline-derived CDR1 and CDR2 are SQVTM and ANQGSEA. The CDR3 is 14 residues long. CDR3 coding DNA: TGCAGCGTTGAAGTGCGGGGGACGGACACTGAAGCTTTCTTT. Encoded protein: CSVEVRGTDTEAFF.

J is TRBJ2-1 and V is TRBV29-1, with D possibly being TRBD2 (6 bases). The V end lost 4 bases, the J end lost 0 bases, and 19 bases lay between the germline ends. The CDR3 extends over 17 amino acids. Germline CDR1 and CDR2: SQVTM and ANQGSEA. The chain's CDR3 is CSVVLAGTVDSYNEQFF. CDR3 bases: TGCAGCGTTGTCCTGGCGGGGACGGTGGACTCCTACAATGAGCAGTTCTTC.

This clone was picked up a small number of times. The rearrangement links TRBV7-9 to TRBJ2-1; D assignment may be TRBD1 or TRBD2 (5 bases each). The CDR3 has 16 residues. V was shortened by 0 bases and J by 6 bases, with 15 bases between the two germline ends. The germline V gene encodes CDR1 SEHNR and CDR2 FQNEAQ (reference sequence). CDR3 sequence: CASSLALGPARNEQFF. In DNA, the CDR3 is TGTGCCAGCAGCTTAGCGTTGGGACCTGCGCGCAATGAGCAGTTCTTC.

The chain uses TRBV5-1 and TRBJ2-7; possibly TRBD1 for D (5 bases). V lost 3 bases to trimming and J lost 0 bases, with 10 bases between them. The CDR3 has 14 residues. Looked up from germline, CDR1 is SGHRS and CDR2 is YFSETQ. The CDR3, as DNA: TGCGCCAGCAGCTCAAGGGGAAACTCCTACGAGCAGTACTTC. Protein product: CASSSRGNSYEQYF.

In nucleotides, the CDR3 is TGTGCCAGCAGCTTTGGTCCGAGGGAAAGCAATCAGCCCCAGCATTTT. Protein product: CASSFGPRESNQPQHF. The chain couples TRBV5-6 to TRBJ1-5, with no clear D. This CDR3 has 16 residues. The V end was cut by 2 bases, the J end by 1 base, with 13 bases between. CDR1 is SGHDT and CDR2 is YYEEEE in the germline V gene.

The chain links TRBV9 to TRBJ1-3; no definite D call. The CDR3 runs to 16 residues. Germline CDR1 SGDLS, CDR2 YYNGEE. Trimming shortened V by 2 bases and J by 0 bases, and 12 bases separated the two germline ends. Here the CDR3 reads CASSVAAANSGNTIYF. The CDR3 region has the DNA TGTGCCAGCAGCGTTGCTGCAGCGAACTCTGGAAACACCATATATTTT.

Here the CDR3 DNA reads TGTGCCTGGAGTAAGGGGAACACCGGGGAGCTGTTTTTT. It translates to CAWSKGNTGELFF. The chain employs TRBV30 and TRBJ2-2, with D uncertain. The ends were cut back, 2 bases at V and 1 base at J, with 5 bases in the middle. Germline V gives CDR1 GTSNPN, CDR2 SVGIG (reference sequence). The CDR3 spans 13 residues.

Details on this clone: Other DNA variants within this sample encode the same CDR3. The chain uses TRBV5-1 and TRBJ2-7; tentative D call: TRBD1 (5 bases). The CDR3 covers 14 residues. Trimming pared 0 bases from V and 4 bases from J, leaving 11 bases between. The germline CDR1 and CDR2 sequences are SGHRS and YFSETQ. CDR3 DNA: TGCGCCAGCAGCTTGGCCGGTGGGGCGTACGAGCAGTACTTC. Translated: CASSLAGGAYEQYF.

This chain uses TRBV6-6 with TRBJ2-5, with D unresolved. Trimming took off 7 bases at V and 3 bases at J, with 12 bases between the two ends. The CDR3 spans 13 residues. Per the germline V gene, CDR1 is MNHNY and CDR2 is SVGAGI (reference sequence). The DNA for the CDR3 is TGTGCCAGCACCCGGACGGCAGAAGAGACCCAGTACTTC. Its protein is CASTRTAEETQYF.

V and J are TRBV10-3 and TRBJ2-5, with D tentatively TRBD1 (6 bases). V was cut by 0 bases and J by 5 bases, with 16 bases left in between. This CDR3 region has 16 residues. Germline V gene sequence: CDR1 ENHRY, CDR2 SYGVKD. CDR3 bases: TGTGCCATCAGTGAGTCGGGACACATCCTTAGGGAGACCCAGTACTTC. Its protein is CAISESGHILRETQYF.

The table lists this clone with a few counts. The chain joins TRBV7-7 to TRBJ2-1; the D gene is possibly TRBD2 (6 bases). Trimming shortened V by 1 base and J by 5 bases, and 12 bases separated the two germline ends. CDR1 and CDR2 from the germline V gene are SSHAT and FNYEAQ (reference sequence). The CDR3 covers 15 residues. CDR3 region: CASSLGWGVHNEQFF. As DNA, the CDR3 is TGTGCCAGCAGCTTAGGGTGGGGGGTCCACAATGAGCAGTTCTTC.